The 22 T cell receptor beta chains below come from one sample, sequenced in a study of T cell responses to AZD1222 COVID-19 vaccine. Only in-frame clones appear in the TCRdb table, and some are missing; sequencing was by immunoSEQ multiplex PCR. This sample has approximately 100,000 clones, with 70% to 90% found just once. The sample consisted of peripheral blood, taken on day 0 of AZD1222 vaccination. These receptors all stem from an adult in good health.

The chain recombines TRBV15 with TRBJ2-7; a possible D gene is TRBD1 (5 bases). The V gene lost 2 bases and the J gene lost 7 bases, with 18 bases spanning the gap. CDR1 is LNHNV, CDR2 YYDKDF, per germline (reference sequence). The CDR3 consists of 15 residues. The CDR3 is CATSRRGRADGEQYF. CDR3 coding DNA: TGTGCCACCAGCAGAAGGGGCAGGGCTGACGGGGAGCAGTACTTC.

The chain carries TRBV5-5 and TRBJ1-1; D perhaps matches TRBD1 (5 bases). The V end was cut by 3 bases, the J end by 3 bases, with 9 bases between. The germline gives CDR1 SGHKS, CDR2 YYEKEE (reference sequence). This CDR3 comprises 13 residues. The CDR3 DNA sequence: TGTGCCAGCAGCTGGCAGGGAGACACTGAAGCTTTCTTT. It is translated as CASSWQGDTEAFF. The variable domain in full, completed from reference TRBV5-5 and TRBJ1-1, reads DAGVTQSPTHLIKTRGQQVTLRCSPISGHKSVSWYQQVLGQGPQFIFQYYEKEERGRGNFPDRFSARQFPNYSSELNVNALLLGDSALYLCASSWQGDTEAFFGQGTRLTVV.

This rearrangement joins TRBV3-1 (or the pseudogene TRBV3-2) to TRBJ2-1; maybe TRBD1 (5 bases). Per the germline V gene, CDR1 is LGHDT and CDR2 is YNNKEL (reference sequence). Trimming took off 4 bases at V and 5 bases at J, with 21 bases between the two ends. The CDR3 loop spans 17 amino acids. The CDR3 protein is CASSRFYGQGNNNEQFF. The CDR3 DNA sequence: TGTGCCAGCAGCCGATTCTACGGACAAGGTAATAACAATGAGCAGTTCTTC.

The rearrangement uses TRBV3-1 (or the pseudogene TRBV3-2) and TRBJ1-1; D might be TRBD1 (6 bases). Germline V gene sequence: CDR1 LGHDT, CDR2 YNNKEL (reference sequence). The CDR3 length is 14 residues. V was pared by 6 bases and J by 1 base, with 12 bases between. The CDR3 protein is CASRPTGKNTEAFF. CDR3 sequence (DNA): TGTGCCAGCAGACCGACAGGAAAGAACACTGAAGCTTTCTTT.

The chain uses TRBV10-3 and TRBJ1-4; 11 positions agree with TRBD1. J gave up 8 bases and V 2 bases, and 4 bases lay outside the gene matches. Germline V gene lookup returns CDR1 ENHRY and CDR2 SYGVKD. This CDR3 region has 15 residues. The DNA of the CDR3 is TGTGCCATCAGTGAGAAGGACAGGGGGCTAGAAAAACTGTTTTTT. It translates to CAISEKDRGLEKLFF.

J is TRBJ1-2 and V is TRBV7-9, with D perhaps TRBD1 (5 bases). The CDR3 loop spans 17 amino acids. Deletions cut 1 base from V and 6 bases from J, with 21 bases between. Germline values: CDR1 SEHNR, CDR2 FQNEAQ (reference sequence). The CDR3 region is CASSLVGHGGVDDGYTF. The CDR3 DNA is TGTGCCAGCAGCTTAGTAGGCCATGGGGGTGTCGACGATGGCTACACCTTC.

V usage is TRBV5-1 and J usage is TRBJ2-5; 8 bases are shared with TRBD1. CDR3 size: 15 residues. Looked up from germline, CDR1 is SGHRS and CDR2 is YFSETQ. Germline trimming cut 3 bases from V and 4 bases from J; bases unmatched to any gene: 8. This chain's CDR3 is CASSSGGAGGETQYF. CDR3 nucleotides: TGCGCCAGCAGCTCAGGGGGCGCAGGGGGAGAGACCCAGTACTTC.

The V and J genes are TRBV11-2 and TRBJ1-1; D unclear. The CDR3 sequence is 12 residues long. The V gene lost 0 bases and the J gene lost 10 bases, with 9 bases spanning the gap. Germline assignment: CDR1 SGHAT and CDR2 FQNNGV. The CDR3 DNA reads TGTGCCAGCAGCTTAGACGGGTCCGGAGCTTTCTTT. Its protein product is CASSLDGSGAFF.

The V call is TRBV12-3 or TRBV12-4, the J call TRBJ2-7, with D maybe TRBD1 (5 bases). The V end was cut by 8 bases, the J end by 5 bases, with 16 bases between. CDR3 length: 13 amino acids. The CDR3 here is CASRSPNRNEQYF. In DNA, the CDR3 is TGTGCCAGCCGATCCCCTAACAGGAACGAGCAGTACTTC.

The CDR3 bases are TGTGCCAGCAACCGAGAGGGGAATGGCTACACCTTC. The encoded protein is CASNREGNGYTF. The chain recombines TRBV11-2 with TRBJ1-2, with a tentative D call TRBD1 (5 bases). Trimming removed 7 bases at V and 6 bases at J, with 12 bases between. The germline V gene encodes CDR1 SGHAT and CDR2 FQNNGV. This CDR3 comprises 12 residues.

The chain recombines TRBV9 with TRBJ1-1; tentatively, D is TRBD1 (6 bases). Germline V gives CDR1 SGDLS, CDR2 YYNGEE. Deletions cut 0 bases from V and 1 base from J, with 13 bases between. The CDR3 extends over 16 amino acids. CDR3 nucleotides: TGTGCCAGCAGCGTAGCTACAGGGCAGCAGAACACTGAAGCTTTCTTT. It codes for CASSVATGQQNTEAFF.

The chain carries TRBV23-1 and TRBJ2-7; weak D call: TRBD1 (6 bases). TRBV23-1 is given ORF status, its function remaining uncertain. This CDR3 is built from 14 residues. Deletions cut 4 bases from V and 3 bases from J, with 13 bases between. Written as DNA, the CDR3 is TGCGCCAGCAGTCCTTCGGACAGCAGCTACGAGCAGTACTTC. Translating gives CASSPSDSSYEQYF.

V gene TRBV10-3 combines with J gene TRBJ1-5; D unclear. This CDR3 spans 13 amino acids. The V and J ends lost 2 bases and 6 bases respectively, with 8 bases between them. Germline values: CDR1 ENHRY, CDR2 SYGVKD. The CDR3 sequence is CAISEVALQPQHF. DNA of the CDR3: TGTGCCATCAGTGAGGTAGCGCTTCAGCCCCAGCATTTT.

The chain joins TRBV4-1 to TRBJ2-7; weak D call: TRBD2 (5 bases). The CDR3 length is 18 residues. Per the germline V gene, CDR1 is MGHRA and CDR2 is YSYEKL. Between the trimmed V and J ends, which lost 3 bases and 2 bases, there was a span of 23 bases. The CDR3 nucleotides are TGCGCCAGCAGCCAGATTCCCGCCCTCCGCGGGTCCGCCTACGAGCAGTACTTC. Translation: CASSQIPALRGSAYEQYF.

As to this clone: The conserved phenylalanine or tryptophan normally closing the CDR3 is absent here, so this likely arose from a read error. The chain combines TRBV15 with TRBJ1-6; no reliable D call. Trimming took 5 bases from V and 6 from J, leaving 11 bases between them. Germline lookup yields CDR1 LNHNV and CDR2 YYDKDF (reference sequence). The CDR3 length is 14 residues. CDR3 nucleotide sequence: TGTGCCACCAGCTCCTTGCCCGGTAATTCACCCCTCCACCTT. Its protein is CATSSLPGNSPLHL.

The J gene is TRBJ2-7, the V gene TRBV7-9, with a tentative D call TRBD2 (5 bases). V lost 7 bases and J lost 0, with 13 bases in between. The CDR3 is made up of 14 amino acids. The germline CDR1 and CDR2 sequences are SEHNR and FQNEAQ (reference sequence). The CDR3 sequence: CASTLSGVSYEQYF. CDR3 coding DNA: TGTGCCAGCACTCTCAGCGGCGTCTCCTACGAGCAGTACTTC.

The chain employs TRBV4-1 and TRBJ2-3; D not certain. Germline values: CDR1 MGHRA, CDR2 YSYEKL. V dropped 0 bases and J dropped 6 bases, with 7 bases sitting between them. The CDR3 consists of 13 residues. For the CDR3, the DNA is TGCGCCAGCAGCCAAGATCCCCCGGATACGCAGTATTTT. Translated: CASSQDPPDTQYF.

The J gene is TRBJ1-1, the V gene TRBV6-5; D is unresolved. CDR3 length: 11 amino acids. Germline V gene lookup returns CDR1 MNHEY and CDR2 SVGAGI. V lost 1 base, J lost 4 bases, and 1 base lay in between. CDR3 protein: CASSYFTEAFF. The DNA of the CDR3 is TGTGCCAGCAGTTACTTCACTGAAGCTTTCTTT.

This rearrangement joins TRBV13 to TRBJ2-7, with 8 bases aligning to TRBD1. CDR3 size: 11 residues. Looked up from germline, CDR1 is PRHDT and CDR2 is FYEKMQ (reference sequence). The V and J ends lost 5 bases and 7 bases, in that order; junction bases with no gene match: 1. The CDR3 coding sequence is TGTGCCAGCAGCGGACAGGGAGAGCAGTACTTC. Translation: CASSGQGEQYF.

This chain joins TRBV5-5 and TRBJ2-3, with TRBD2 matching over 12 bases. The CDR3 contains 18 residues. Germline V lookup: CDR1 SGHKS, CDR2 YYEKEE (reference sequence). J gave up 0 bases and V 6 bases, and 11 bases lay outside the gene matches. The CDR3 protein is CASNSLAGGPTSTDTQYF. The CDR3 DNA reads TGTGCCAGCAACTCCCTAGCGGGGGGGCCCACTAGCACAGATACGCAGTATTTT.

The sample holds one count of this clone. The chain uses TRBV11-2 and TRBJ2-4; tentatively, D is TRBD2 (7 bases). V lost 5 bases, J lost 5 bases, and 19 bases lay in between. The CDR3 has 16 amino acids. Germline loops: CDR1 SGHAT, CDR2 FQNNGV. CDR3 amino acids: CASSADFWGGQNIQYF. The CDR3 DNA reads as TGTGCCAGCAGCGCCGACTTTTGGGGGGGCCAAAACATTCAGTACTTC.

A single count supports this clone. The chain's CDR3 is CASSQPGQGAFLTSTDTQYF. The DNA of the CDR3 is TGCGCCAGCAGCCAGCCCGGACAGGGGGCTTTCCTAACTAGCACAGATACGCAGTATTTT. The chain links TRBV4-1 to TRBJ2-3; 11 bases align to TRBD1. Per the germline V gene, CDR1 is MGHRA and CDR2 is YSYEKL. V lost 3 bases to trimming and J lost 0 bases; unmatched junction nucleotides: 14. The CDR3 loop spans 20 amino acids.